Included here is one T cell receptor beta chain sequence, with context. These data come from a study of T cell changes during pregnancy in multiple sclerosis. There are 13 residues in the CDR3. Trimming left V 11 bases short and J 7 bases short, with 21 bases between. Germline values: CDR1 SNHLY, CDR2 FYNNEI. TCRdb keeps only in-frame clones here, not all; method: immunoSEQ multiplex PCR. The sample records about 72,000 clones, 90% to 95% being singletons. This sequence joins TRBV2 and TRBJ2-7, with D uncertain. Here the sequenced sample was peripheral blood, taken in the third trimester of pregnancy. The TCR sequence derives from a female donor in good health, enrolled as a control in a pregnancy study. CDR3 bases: TGTGCCGCCACAGTCGGTGGTTATGATGAGCAGTACTTC. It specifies CAATVGGYDEQYF.